The clone carrying this TCR beta chain turned up a few times. As yet, its antigen is unknown. TCRdb reanalysed the reads using MiXCR and keeps one entry per CDR3 protein. The sample lists fewer than 250,000 distinct CDR3 sequences, 10% to 15% occurring once. The data were obtained in a study of T cell repertoires in cytomegalovirus infection. In the study overall: Matching HLA type and CMV infection were both indicated by public TCR beta signatures.

Study results and limitations: There were carriers of CMV plus the relevant HLA, and cumulative public TCR beta family frequency identified them. Within the response measured ex vivo, HLA-C-restricted CMV-specific TCR beta clonotypes were dominant.

V dropped 7 bases and J dropped 6 bases, with 19 bases sitting between them. CDR3 length equals 14 residues. Germline loops: CDR1 DFQATT, CDR2 SNEGSKA (reference sequence). Sequenced material: PBMCs. The gene calls are TRBV20-1 and TRBJ1-5, with D perhaps TRBD1 (6 bases). This sequence originates from a human donor in good health (CMV status not recorded). Some clones in this sample may be carry-over from other donors' samples. The DNA for the CDR3 is TGCAGTGTGCCACAGGGTATCCAAAGTCAGCCCCAGCATTTT. Protein: CSVPQGIQSQPQHF.